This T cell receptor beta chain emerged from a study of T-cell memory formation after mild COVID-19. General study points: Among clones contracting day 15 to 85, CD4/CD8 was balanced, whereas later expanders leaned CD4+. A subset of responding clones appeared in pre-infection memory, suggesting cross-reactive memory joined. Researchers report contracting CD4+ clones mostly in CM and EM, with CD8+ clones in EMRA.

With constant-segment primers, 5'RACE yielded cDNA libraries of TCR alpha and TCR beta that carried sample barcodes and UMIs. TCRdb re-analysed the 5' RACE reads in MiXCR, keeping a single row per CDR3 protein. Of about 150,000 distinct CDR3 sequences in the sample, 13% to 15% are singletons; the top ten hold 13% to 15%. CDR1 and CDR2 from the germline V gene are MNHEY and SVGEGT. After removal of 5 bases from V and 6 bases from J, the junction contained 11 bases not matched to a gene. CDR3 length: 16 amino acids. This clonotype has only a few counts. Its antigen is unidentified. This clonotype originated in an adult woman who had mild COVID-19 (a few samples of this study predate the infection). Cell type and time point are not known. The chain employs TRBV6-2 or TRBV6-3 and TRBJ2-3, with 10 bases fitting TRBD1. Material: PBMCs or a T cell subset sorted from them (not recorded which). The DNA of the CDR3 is TGTGCCAGCAGTCCATACCGGGACAGGGGCCGCGATACGCAGTATTTT. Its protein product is CASSPYRDRGRDTQYF.